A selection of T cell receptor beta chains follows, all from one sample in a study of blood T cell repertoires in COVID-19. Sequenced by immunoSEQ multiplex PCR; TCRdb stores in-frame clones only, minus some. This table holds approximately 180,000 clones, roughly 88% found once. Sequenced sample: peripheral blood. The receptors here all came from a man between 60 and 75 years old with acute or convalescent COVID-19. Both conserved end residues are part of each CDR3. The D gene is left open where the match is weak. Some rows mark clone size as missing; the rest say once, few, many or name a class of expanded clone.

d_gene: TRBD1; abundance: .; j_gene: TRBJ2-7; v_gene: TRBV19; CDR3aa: CASRGQGTHEQYF; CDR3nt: TGTGCCAGTAGGGGACAGGGTACCCACGAGCAGTACTTC
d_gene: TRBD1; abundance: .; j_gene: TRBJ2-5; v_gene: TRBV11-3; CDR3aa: CASSTGQGGETQYF; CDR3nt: TGTGCCAGCAGTACCGGACAGGGTGGAGAGACCCAGTACTTC
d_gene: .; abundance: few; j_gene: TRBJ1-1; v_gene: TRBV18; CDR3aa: CASSPNRETEAFF; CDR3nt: TGTGCCAGCTCACCCAACAGAGAAACTGAAGCTTTCTTT
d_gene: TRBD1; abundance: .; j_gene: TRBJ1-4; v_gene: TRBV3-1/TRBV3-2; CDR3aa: CASSPKAPGQGNEKLFF; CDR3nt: TGTGCCAGCAGCCCAAAAGCTCCGGGACAGGGTAATGAAAAACTGTTTTTT
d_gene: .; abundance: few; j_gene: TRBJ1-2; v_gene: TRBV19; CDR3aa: CASMLRLGYGYTF; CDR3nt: TGTGCCTCCATGCTGAGGCTAGGCTATGGCTACACCTTC
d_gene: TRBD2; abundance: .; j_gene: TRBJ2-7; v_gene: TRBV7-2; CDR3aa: CASSLTASGMSSYEQYF; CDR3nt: TGTGCCAGCAGCTTAACGGCTAGCGGGATGAGCTCCTACGAGCAGTACTTC
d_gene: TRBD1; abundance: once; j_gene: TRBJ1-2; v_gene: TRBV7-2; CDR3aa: CASRRGDRTYGYTF; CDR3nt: TGTGCCAGCCGTCGTGGGGACAGAACCTATGGCTACACCTTC
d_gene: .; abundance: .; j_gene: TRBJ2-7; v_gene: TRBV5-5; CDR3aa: CASSEVQGPYEQYF; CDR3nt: TGTGCCAGCAGCGAAGTGCAGGGTCCCTACGAGCAGTACTTC
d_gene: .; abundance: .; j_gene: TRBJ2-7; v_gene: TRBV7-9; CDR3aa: CASSLVATGEQYF; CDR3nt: TGTGCCAGCAGCCTTGTGGCGACGGGGGAGCAGTACTTC
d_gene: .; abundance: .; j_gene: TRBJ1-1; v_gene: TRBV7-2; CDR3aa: CASSPGDSRYTEAFF; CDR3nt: TGTGCCAGCAGCCCAGGGGATTCGAGGTACACTGAAGCTTTCTTT
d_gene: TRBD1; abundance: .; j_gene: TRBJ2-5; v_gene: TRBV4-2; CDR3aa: CASSGQGETQYF; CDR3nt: TGTGCCAGCAGCGGACAGGGAGAGACCCAGTACTTC
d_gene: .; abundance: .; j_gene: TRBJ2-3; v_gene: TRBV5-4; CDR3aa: CASSLKGVRTDTQYF; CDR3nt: TGTGCCAGCAGCTTAAAAGGGGTACGCACAGATACGCAGTATTTT
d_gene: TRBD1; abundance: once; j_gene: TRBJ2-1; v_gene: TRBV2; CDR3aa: CASSHRTGSNSYNEQFF; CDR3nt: TGTGCCAGCAGTCACAGGACAGGGTCGAACTCCTACAATGAGCAGTTCTTC
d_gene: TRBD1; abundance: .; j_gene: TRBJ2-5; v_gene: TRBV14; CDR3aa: CASSQYRGPETQYF; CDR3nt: TGTGCCAGCAGCCAGTACAGGGGGCCAGAGACCCAGTACTTC
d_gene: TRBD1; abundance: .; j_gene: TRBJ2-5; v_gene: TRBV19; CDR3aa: CASRTTGTGRETQYF; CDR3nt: TGTGCCAGTAGAACGACCGGGACAGGGAGGGAGACCCAGTACTTC
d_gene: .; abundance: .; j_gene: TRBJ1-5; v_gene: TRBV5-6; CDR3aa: CASSRSNQPQHF; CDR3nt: TGTGCCAGCAGTCGTAGCAATCAGCCCCAGCATTTT
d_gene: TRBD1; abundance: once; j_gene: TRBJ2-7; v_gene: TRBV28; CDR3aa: CASSPPDRDYEQYF; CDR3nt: TGTGCCAGCAGTCCACCGGACAGGGACTACGAGCAGTACTTC
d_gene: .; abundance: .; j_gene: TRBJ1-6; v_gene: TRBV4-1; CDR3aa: CASSMQGNDNSPLHF; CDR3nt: TGCGCCAGCAGTATGCAGGGGAACGATAATTCACCCCTCCACTTT
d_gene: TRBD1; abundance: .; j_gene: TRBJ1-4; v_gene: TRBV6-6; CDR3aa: CASSYTGGGYEKLFF; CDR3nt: TGTGCCAGCAGTTATACAGGGGGCGGTTATGAAAAACTGTTTTTT
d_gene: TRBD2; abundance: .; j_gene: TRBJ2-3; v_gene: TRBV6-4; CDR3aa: CASSDRTSGIGTDTQYF; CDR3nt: TGTGCCAGCAGTGACAGGACTAGCGGGATTGGCACAGATACGCAGTATTTT
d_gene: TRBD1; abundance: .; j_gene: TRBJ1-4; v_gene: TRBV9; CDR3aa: CASSAGQVGEKLFF; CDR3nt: TGTGCCAGCAGCGCGGGACAGGTCGGAGAAAAACTGTTTTTT
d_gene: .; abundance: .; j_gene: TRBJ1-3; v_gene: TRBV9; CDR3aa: CASNWLGLPGNTIYF; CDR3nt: TGTGCCAGTAATTGGCTAGGTTTGCCTGGAAACACCATATATTTT
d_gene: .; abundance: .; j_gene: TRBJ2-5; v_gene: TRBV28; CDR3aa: CASSFPDYLGETQYF; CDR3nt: TGTGCCAGCAGTTTCCCGGATTATCTCGGGGAGACCCAGTACTTC
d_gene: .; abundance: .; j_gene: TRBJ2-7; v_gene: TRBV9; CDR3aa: CASSVGGSPYEQYF; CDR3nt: TGTGCCAGCAGCGTAGGAGGCTCGCCCTACGAGCAGTACTTC
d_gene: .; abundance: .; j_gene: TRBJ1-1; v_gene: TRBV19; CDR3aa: CASRLSGGSLNTEAFF; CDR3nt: TGTGCCTCTCGATTGTCGGGGGGCTCGTTGAACACTGAAGCTTTCTTT
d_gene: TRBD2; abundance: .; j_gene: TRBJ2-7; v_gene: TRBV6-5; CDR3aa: CASRTSGRADYEQYF; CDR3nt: TGTGCCAGCAGGACTAGCGGGAGGGCCGATTACGAGCAGTACTTC
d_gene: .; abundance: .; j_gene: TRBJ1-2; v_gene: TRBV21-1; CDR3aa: CASSKATGCSNYGYTF; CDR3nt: TGTGCCAGCAGCAAAGCGACAGGGTGCTCCAACTATGGCTACACCTTC
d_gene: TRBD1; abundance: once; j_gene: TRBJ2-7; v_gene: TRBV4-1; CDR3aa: CASSRGRQGVYEQYF; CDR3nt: TGCGCCAGCAGCCGCGGCCGGCAGGGGGTCTACGAGCAGTACTTC